The 32 T cell receptor beta chains presented below share a single source sample, sequenced in a study. TCRdb reanalysed the 5' RACE reads using MiXCR and keeps one entry per CDR3 protein. The top ten clones hold about 5% of a sample with about 7,000 distinct CDR3 sequences, approximately 70% of them seen once. Tregs were sorted as CD4+CD25+CD127-/low cells. Specimen: tumor-infiltrating Tregs sorted from the breast tumor. These receptors came from a female donor with breast cancer.

The rearrangement links TRBV10-3 to TRBJ2-7; 8 bases align to TRBD2. The CDR3 has 14 residues. V dropped 4 bases and J dropped 0; count of bases not matched to a gene: 2. Germline V gives CDR1 ENHRY, CDR2 SYGVKD. CDR3 amino acids: CAISASGYSYEQYF. CDR3 in DNA: TGTGCCATCAGTGCTAGCGGGTACTCCTACGAGCAGTACTTC.

The CDR3 protein is CASRGYLYNEQFF. The CDR3, as DNA: TGTGCCAGCAGGGGGTACCTATACAATGAGCAGTTCTTC. V is TRBV6-5 and J is TRBJ2-1, with no clear D. The CDR3 loop spans 13 amino acids. The ends were cut back, 6 bases at V and 4 bases at J, with 10 bases in the middle. Germline CDR1 and CDR2: MNHEY and SVGAGI.

V usage is TRBV18 and J usage is TRBJ1-2; 7 nucleotides match TRBD1. In germline, CDR1 is KGHSH, CDR2 LQKENI. With V trimmed by 0 bases and J by 8 bases, 9 bases remained unmatched. This CDR3 spans 15 amino acids. The CDR3 nucleotides read TGTGCCAGCTCACCACCGGGACAGCGGGTCGGGGGCTACACCTTC. Translated: CASSPPGQRVGGYTF. The whole variable domain, remainder taken from reference TRBV18 and TRBJ1-2, is NAGVMQNPRHLVRRRGQEARLRCSPMKGHSHVYWYRQLPEEGLKFMVYLQKENIIDESGMPKERFSAEFPKEGPSILRIQQVVRGDSAAYFCASSPPGQRVGGYTFGSGTRLTVV.

This clonotype showed up just once. CDR3 nucleotide sequence: TGTGCCAGCAGCTTAGATCGTGGCGGCACAGATACGCAGTATTTT. Protein product: CASSLDRGGTDTQYF. The chain uses TRBV11-2 and TRBJ2-3; the D is unclear. The CDR3 totals 15 residues. Germline V CDR1 and CDR2: SGHAT, FQNNGV. Trimming removed 0 bases at V and 1 base at J, with 8 bases between.

The chain employs TRBV27 and TRBJ2-5, with 11 bases that match TRBD1. CDR3 length equals 14 residues. The germline V gene encodes CDR1 MNHEY and CDR2 SMNVEV (reference sequence). V lost 8 bases, J lost 5 bases, and 7 bases stayed unmatched. CDR3 protein: CASHGQGAGETQYF. The CDR3 region has the DNA TGTGCCAGCCACGGACAGGGGGCGGGTGAGACCCAGTACTTC.

This chain connects TRBV20-1 to TRBJ1-5; D gene ambiguous. This CDR3 region has 12 residues. V shed 3 bases and J shed 4 bases, with 7 bases lying between them. CDR1 and CDR2 from the germline V gene are DFQATT and SNEGSKA (reference sequence). CDR3 region: CSASNLNQPQHF. Written as DNA, the CDR3 is TGCAGTGCTAGTAATCTAAATCAGCCCCAGCATTTT.

The V call is TRBV4-1, the J call TRBJ1-2; D is ambiguous. The V end lost 2 bases, the J end lost 4 bases, and 11 bases lay between the germline ends. Germline assignment: CDR1 MGHRA and CDR2 YSYEKL. There are 14 residues in the CDR3. The CDR3 DNA follows: TGCGCCAGCAGCCAAAGCCTAGGAGGCTATGGCTACACCTTC. Its translation: CASSQSLGGYGYTF.

This sequence joins TRBV5-1 and TRBJ2-5, with TRBD2 matching over 12 bases. Per the germline V gene, CDR1 is SGHRS and CDR2 is YFSETQ. Unmatched junction bases numbered 1, after V lost 1 base and J lost 3 bases. CDR3 length: 15 residues. Here the CDR3 reads CASSLRLAGEETQYF. CDR3 sequence (DNA): TGCGCCAGCAGCTTGAGACTAGCGGGGGAAGAGACCCAGTACTTC. The variable domain in full, completed from reference TRBV5-1 and TRBJ2-5, reads KAGVTQTPRYLIKTRGQQVTLSCSPISGHRSVSWYQQTPGQGLQFLFEYFSETQRNKGNFPGRFSGRQFSNSRSEMNVSTLELGDSALYLCASSLRLAGEETQYFGPGTRLLVL.

This clonotype was recorded a few times. In DNA form, the CDR3 reads TGCGCCAGCAGTCAAACCGGAGGCCCGGGGACCCAGTACTTC. Amino acids: CASSQTGGPGTQYF. This chain joins TRBV5-1 and TRBJ2-5; possibly TRBD2 for D (5 bases). CDR1 and CDR2 (germline): SGHRS, YFSETQ. The CDR3 runs to 14 residues. Deletions cut 5 bases from V and 7 bases from J, with 18 bases between.

J is TRBJ2-4 and V is TRBV20-1; D gene uncertain. V lost 7 bases and J lost 4, with 5 bases in between. Germline CDR1 DFQATT, CDR2 SNEGSKA (reference sequence). The CDR3 spans 10 residues. The CDR3 coding sequence is TGCAGTGTTGAGAAAAACATTCAGTACTTC. It yields the protein CSVEKNIQYF.

The chain has TRBV9 and TRBJ1-1; 7 nucleotides line up with TRBD1. The germline V gene has CDR1 SGDLS and CDR2 YYNGEE. CDR3 length equals 13 residues. V lost 4 bases and J lost 4; bases outside the gene matches: 4. Here the CDR3 reads CASSTRDSTEAFF. The CDR3 DNA sequence: TGTGCCAGCAGCACCCGGGACAGCACTGAAGCTTTCTTT.

DNA of the CDR3: TGCGCCAGCAGCCTAGGACAGGGTGGAGAAAAACTGTTTTTT. Its translation is CASSLGQGGEKLFF. The V and J genes are TRBV5-1 and TRBJ1-4, with TRBD1 identical over 8 bases. The CDR3 contains 14 residues. After removal of 4 bases from V and 8 bases from J, the junction contained 7 bases not matched to a gene. The germline V gene encodes CDR1 SGHRS and CDR2 YFSETQ.

This clonotype appeared a few times. The chain couples TRBV6-1 to TRBJ2-7, with TRBD2 identical over 11 bases. CDR1 and CDR2 from the germline V gene are MNHNS and SASEGT. The trim removed 7 bases at V and 2 bases at J, leaving 7 bases unmatched. The CDR3 totals 15 residues. The CDR3 here is CASKGASGGTYEQYF. The CDR3, as DNA: TGTGCCAGCAAGGGTGCTAGCGGGGGGACCTACGAGCAGTACTTC.

The chain combines TRBV11-2 with TRBJ2-5, with D possibly matching TRBD2 (6 bases). The germline V and J ends were trimmed by 1 base and 5 bases, with 8 bases remaining between them. This CDR3 is 13 amino acids long. The germline V gene encodes CDR1 SGHAT and CDR2 FQNNGV. CDR3 loop: CASSLGLAETQYF. DNA for the CDR3: TGTGCCAGCAGCTTAGGTCTAGCGGAGACCCAGTACTTC.

The gene calls are TRBV5-5 and TRBJ2-3; D is unclear. V gave up 2 bases and J gave up 0 bases, with 13 bases separating them. CDR1 SGHKS and CDR2 YYEKEE come from the germline V gene (reference sequence). The CDR3 spans 16 residues. CDR3 nucleotides: TGTGCCAGCAGCTTTAGGTTGGCACCTAGCACAGATACGCAGTATTTT. This sequence encodes CASSFRLAPSTDTQYF.

The chain joins TRBV7-9 to TRBJ1-3; 8 bases are shared with TRBD1. J lost 0 bases, V lost 5 bases, and 6 bases had no gene match. Germline-derived CDR1 and CDR2 are SEHNR and FQNEAQ (reference sequence). The CDR3 extends over 16 amino acids. The DNA of the CDR3 is TGTGCCAGCAGCCTCGGACAGGGCCTCTCTGGAAACACCATATATTTT. Its translation is CASSLGQGLSGNTIYF.

The chain couples TRBV20-1 to TRBJ1-2; a weak D match, TRBD1 (5 bases). The ends were cut back, 6 bases at V and 2 bases at J, with 16 bases in the middle. The CDR3 has 14 residues. The germline V gene encodes CDR1 DFQATT and CDR2 SNEGSKA (reference sequence). For the CDR3, the DNA is TGCAGTGCCAAATTGGGACCGATGAACTATGGCTACACCTTC. Its translation is CSAKLGPMNYGYTF.

The rearrangement joins TRBV29-1 to TRBJ2-3; D tentatively fits TRBD1 or TRBD2 (5 bases each). V was cut by 6 bases and J by 5 bases, with 6 bases left in between. CDR1 and CDR2 from the germline V gene are SQVTM and ANQGSEA. This CDR3 is built from 10 residues. The CDR3 loop reads CSVRGDTQYF. The CDR3, as DNA: TGCAGCGTGAGGGGAGATACGCAGTATTTT.

This chain connects TRBV5-1 to TRBJ2-2; 7 nucleotides align to TRBD1. Germline V gene sequence: CDR1 SGHRS, CDR2 YFSETQ. CDR3 size: 15 residues. The ends lost 1 base at V and 6 bases at J; junction bases unmatched: 6. CDR3: CASSLTTGLAGELFF. The DNA of the CDR3 is TGCGCCAGCAGCTTGACGACAGGGTTGGCCGGGGAGCTGTTTTTT.

The chain uses TRBV5-6 and TRBJ2-7, with D maybe TRBD1 (5 bases). The germline gives CDR1 SGHDT, CDR2 YYEEEE. The germline V and J ends were trimmed by 0 bases and 6 bases, with 10 bases remaining between them. The CDR3 consists of 13 residues. The CDR3 reads CASSLGWGGEQYF. CDR3 bases: TGTGCCAGCAGCTTGGGGTGGGGCGGCGAGCAGTACTTC.

The genes are TRBV6-5 and TRBJ1-1; TRBD1 might be the D (5 bases). The V gene lost 5 bases and the J gene lost 1 base, with 14 bases spanning the gap. In germline, CDR1 is MNHEY, CDR2 SVGAGI. CDR3 length equals 15 residues. The CDR3 DNA follows: TGTGCCAGCAGTCCCCCGGGGCGAAAGAACACTGAAGCTTTCTTT. Amino acids: CASSPPGRKNTEAFF.

V usage is TRBV5-1 and J usage is TRBJ2-5; 8 bases line up with TRBD1. V shed 4 bases and J 4 bases; nucleotides not matched to a gene: 6. Germline-derived CDR1 and CDR2 are SGHRS and YFSETQ. The CDR3 length is 14 residues. CDR3 DNA sequence: TGCGCCAGCAGCGATCAGGGGGCGGGAGAGACCCAGTACTTC. This gives the protein CASSDQGAGETQYF.

This chain joins TRBV18 and TRBJ1-5; perhaps TRBD1 as D (6 bases). The V gene's germline CDR1 is KGHSH and CDR2 LQKENI. V gave up 2 bases and J gave up 5 bases, with 16 bases separating them. CDR3 length: 16 residues. The CDR3 loop is CASSPVGGAVDQPQHF. CDR3 in DNA: TGTGCCAGCTCACCAGTTGGGGGGGCAGTAGATCAGCCCCAGCATTTT.

The chain couples TRBV6-5 to TRBJ2-7; D gene uncertain. The length of the CDR3 is 13 residues. The germline CDR1 and CDR2 sequences are MNHEY and SVGAGI. The V gene lost 2 bases and the J gene lost 4 bases, with 9 bases spanning the gap. The chain's CDR3 is CASSYGLVYEQYF. The CDR3 DNA reads as TGTGCCAGCAGTTACGGGCTAGTTTACGAGCAGTACTTC.

This chain links TRBV29-1 with TRBJ2-7, with TRBD1 identical over 9 bases. After removal of 0 bases from V and 0 bases from J, the junction contained 0 bases not matched to a gene. Germline assignment: CDR1 SQVTM and CDR2 ANQGSEA. There are 14 residues in the CDR3. The CDR3 sequence: CSVEEQGASYEQYF. The CDR3 region has the DNA TGCAGCGTTGAAGAACAGGGGGCCTCCTACGAGCAGTACTTC.

This chain joins TRBV7-2 and TRBJ2-5; 8 bases map to TRBD2. The CDR3 totals 14 residues. V lost 8 bases, J lost 5 bases, and 10 bases stayed unmatched. Germline loops: CDR1 SGHTA, CDR2 FQGNSA. In DNA form, the CDR3 reads TGTGCCAGCGGGCGGGGGGCCAGCGGGGAGACCCAGTACTTC. Translated, it gives CASGRGASGETQYF.

The V gene is TRBV9, the J gene TRBJ2-1; D gene uncertain. The germline CDR1 and CDR2 sequences are SGDLS and YYNGEE. CDR3 length equals 13 residues. The V gene lost 4 bases and the J gene lost 10 bases, with 15 bases spanning the gap. The CDR3 DNA reads TGTGCCAGCAGCATACGCCCGGCAGAGGAGCAGTTCTTC. It translates to CASSIRPAEEQFF.

The chain is built from TRBV6-5 and TRBJ2-7; D unclear. Germline V gene data show CDR1 as MNHEY and CDR2 as SVGAGI. Between the trimmed V and J ends, which lost 0 bases and 0 bases, there was a span of 12 bases. The CDR3 loop spans 16 amino acids. The CDR3 is CASSYSPNPSSYEQYF. Here the CDR3 DNA reads TGTGCCAGCAGTTACTCGCCGAACCCGAGCTCCTACGAGCAGTACTTC.

The chain joins TRBV6-5 to TRBJ1-6; no clear D. The germline V and J ends were trimmed by 0 bases and 7 bases, with 4 bases remaining between them. CDR1 and CDR2 from the germline V gene are MNHEY and SVGAGI. CDR3 length equals 13 residues. CDR3 sequence: CASSYSENSPLHF. DNA for the CDR3: TGTGCCAGCAGTTACTCCGAAAATTCACCCCTCCACTTT.

The V call is TRBV4-2, the J call TRBJ2-7; tentative D call: TRBD2 (6 bases). Between the trimmed V and J ends, which lost 0 bases and 0 bases, there was a span of 12 bases. This CDR3 has 16 residues. The V gene's germline CDR1 is LGHNA and CDR2 YNFKEQ. In DNA form, the CDR3 reads TGTGCCAGCAGCCAAGATCTTGGAGGGATCTCCTACGAGCAGTACTTC. It translates to CASSQDLGGISYEQYF.

The V and J genes are TRBV6-1 and TRBJ1-5, with 7 positions matching TRBD1. Trimming cost V 6 bases and J 1 base; bases outside gene matches: 6. This CDR3 has 15 residues. The germline V gene encodes CDR1 MNHNS and CDR2 SASEGT. The CDR3 loop reads CASRGTGASNQPQHF. The CDR3 coding sequence is TGTGCCAGCAGGGGAACAGGGGCCAGCAATCAGCCCCAGCATTTT.

The rearrangement links TRBV29-1 to TRBJ2-3, with a weak D call TRBD2 (6 bases). This CDR3 is built from 13 residues. CDR1 and CDR2 (germline): SQVTM, ANQGSEA. V shed 4 bases and J shed 6 bases, with 14 bases lying between them. CDR3 in DNA: TGCAGCGTTGTGGGGGGTGCCACGGATACGCAGTATTTT. Protein sequence: CSVVGGATDTQYF.